Listed below are T cell receptor beta chains from one sample, sequenced in a study of blood T cell repertoires in COVID-19. This table comes from immunoSEQ multiplex PCR, and its TCRdb copy is limited to in-frame clones, with some not included. The sample has 200,000 to 300,000 clones; 80% to 90% are singletons. The sample consisted of peripheral blood. These receptors were collected from a woman aged 40 to 55 with acute or convalescent COVID-19. CDR3s leave out the opening cysteine and the closing phenylalanine or tryptophan. D genes are given only for firm matches.

d_call | j_call | v_call | cdr3_aa
TRBD2 | TRBJ2-2 | TRBV5-4 | ASSPPGGAGTGELF
- | TRBJ1-6 | TRBV12-5 | ASGVAGNSPLH
TRBD1 | TRBJ2-3 | TRBV19 | ASSPGGGTDTQY
- | TRBJ2-1 | TRBV6-5 | ASRRTAVYNEQF
TRBD1 | TRBJ1-1 | TRBV25-1 | ASKRDRNTEAF
- | TRBJ2-2 | TRBV2 | ASTPGQYTGELF
- | TRBJ1-1 | TRBV3-1/TRBV3-2 | ASTRTANTEAF
- | TRBJ1-4 | TRBV5-1 | ASSVQGGTNEKLF
- | TRBJ1-1 | TRBV11-2 | ASSPRGTEAF
TRBD1 | TRBJ1-3 | TRBV3-1/TRBV3-2 | ASSHYDRGGNTIY
- | TRBJ1-1 | TRBV9 | ASSPGRGTEAF
TRBD1 | TRBJ1-2 | TRBV6-5 | ASSSPGQGASGYT
TRBD1 | TRBJ1-2 | TRBV7-8 | ASSTSRDRAASYYGYT
- | TRBJ1-5 | TRBV10-2 | ASSESARNQPQH
TRBD2 | TRBJ2-5 | TRBV19 | ASSPPGTSGGTQY
- | TRBJ1-2 | TRBV2 | ASRGAGDVYGYT
- | TRBJ1-4 | TRBV19 | ASGVPMGGNEKLF
- | TRBJ1-1 | TRBV6-6 | ASSTGDRLNTEAF